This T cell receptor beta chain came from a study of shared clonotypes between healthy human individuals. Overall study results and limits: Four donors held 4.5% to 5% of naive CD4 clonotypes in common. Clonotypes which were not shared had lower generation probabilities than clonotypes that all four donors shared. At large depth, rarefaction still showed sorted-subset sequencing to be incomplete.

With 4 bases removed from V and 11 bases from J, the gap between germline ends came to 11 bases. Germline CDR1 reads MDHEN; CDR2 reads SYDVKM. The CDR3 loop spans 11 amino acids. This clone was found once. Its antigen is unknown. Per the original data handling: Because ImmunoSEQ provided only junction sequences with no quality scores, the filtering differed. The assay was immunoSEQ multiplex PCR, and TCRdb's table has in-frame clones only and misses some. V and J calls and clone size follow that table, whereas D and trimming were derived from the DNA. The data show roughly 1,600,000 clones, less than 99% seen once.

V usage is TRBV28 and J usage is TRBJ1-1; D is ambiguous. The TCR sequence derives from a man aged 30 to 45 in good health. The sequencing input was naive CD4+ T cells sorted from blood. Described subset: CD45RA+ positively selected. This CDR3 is CASSSIFSAFF. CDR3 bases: TGTGCCAGCAGTTCCATTTTCTCGGCTTTCTTT.